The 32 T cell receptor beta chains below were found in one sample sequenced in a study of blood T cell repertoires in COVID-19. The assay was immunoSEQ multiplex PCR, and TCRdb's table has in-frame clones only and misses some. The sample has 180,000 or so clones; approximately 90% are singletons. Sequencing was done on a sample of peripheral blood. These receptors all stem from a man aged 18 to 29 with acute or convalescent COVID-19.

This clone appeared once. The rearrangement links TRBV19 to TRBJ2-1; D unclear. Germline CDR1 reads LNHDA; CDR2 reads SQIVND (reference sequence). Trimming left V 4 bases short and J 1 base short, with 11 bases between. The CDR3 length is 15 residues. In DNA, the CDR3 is TGTGCCAGTAGTACCCCCCCCGGGTCCTACAATGAGCAGTTCTTC. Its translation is CASSTPPGSYNEQFF.

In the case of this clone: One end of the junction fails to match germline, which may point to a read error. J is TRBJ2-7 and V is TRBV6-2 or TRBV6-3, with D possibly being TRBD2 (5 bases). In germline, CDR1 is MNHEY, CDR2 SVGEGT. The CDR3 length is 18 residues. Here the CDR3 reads CASSHSLLRGQAFYEQYF. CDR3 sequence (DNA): TGTGCCAGCAGTCACTCCCTCTTGAGAGGGCAAGCTTTCTACGAGCAGTACTTC.

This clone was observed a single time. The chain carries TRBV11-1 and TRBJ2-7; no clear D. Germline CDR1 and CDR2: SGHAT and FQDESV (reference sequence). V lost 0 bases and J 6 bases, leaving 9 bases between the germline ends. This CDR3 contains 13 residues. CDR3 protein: CASSLARYSEQYV. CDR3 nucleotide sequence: TGTGCCAGCAGCTTAGCGAGGTACTCCGAGCAGTACGTC.

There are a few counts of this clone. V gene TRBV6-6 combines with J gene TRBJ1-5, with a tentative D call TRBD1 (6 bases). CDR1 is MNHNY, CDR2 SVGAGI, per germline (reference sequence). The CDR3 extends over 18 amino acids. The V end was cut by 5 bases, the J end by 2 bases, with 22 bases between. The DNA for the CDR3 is TGTGCCAGCAGTCAGACTTACCCCACAGGGAGTCGCAATCAGCCCCAGCATTTT. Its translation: CASSQTYPTGSRNQPQHF.

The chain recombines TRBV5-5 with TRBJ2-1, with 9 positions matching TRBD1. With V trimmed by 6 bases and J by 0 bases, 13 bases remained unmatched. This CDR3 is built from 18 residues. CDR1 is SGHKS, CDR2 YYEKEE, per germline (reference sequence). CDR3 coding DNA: TGTGCCAGCAACCCCGGACAGGGGAGCCTTAGCTCCTACAATGAGCAGTTCTTC. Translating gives CASNPGQGSLSSYNEQFF.

CDR3 sequence (DNA): TGTGCCAGCAGCCATCCGGGACAGTCCTCCTACGAGCAGTACTTC. Protein product: CASSHPGQSSYEQYF. The chain combines TRBV5-5 with TRBJ2-7; 7 bases agree with TRBD1. The V and J ends lost 4 bases and 0 bases, in that order; junction bases with no gene match: 7. This CDR3 has 15 residues. Germline V lookup: CDR1 SGHKS, CDR2 YYEKEE (reference sequence).

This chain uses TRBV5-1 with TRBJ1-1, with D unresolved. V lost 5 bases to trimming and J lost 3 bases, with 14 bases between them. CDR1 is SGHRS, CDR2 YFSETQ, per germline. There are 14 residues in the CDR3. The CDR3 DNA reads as TGCGCCAGCAGTCTCGGGGAGGGCTACACTGAAGCTTTCTTT. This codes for CASSLGEGYTEAFF.

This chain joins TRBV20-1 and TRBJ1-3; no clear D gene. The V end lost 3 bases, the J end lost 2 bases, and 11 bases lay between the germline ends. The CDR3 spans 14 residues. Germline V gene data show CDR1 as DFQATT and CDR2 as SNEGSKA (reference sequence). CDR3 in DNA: TGCAGTGCTAGTGGAGGGAGAGCTGGAAACACCATATATTTT. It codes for CSASGGRAGNTIYF.

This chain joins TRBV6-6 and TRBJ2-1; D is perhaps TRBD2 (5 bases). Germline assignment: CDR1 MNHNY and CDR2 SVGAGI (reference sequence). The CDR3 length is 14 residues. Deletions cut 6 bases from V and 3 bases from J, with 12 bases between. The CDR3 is CASSTEGLYNEQFF. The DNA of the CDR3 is TGTGCCAGCAGCACAGAGGGCCTCTACAATGAGCAGTTCTTC.

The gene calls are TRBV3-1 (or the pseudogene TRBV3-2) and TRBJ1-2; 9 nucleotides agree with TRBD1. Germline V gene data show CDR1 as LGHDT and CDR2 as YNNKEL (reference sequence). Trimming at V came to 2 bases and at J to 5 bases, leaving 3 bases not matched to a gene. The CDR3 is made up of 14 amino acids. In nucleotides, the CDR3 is TGTGCCAGCAGCCAAAGGGACAGGGTTTATGGCTACACCTTC. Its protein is CASSQRDRVYGYTF.

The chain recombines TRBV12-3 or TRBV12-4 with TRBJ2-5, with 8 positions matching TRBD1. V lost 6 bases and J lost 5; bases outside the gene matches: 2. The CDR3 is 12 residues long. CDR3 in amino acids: CASSTGGETQYF. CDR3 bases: TGTGCCAGCAGCACAGGGGGTGAGACCCAGTACTTC.

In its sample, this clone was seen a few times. The CDR3 sequence is CASSLIGGDSPLHF. CDR3 DNA: TGTGCCAGCAGCTTAATTGGGGGGGATTCACCCCTCCACTTT. The V call is TRBV11-2, the J call TRBJ1-6, with D perhaps TRBD1 (5 bases). The CDR3 extends over 14 amino acids. CDR1 and CDR2 from the germline V gene are SGHAT and FQNNGV. V lost 2 bases and J lost 8, with 10 bases in between.

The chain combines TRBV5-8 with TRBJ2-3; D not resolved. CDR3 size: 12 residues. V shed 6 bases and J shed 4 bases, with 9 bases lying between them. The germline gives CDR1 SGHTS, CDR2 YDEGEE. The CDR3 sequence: CASKTNSDTQYF. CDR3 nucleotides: TGTGCCAGCAAGACAAACTCAGATACGCAGTATTTT.

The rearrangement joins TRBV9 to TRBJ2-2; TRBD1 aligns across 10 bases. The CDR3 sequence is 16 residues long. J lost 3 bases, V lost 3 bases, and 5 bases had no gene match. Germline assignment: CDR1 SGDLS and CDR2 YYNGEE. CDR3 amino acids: CASSDDRGLYTGELFF. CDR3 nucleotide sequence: TGTGCCAGCAGCGACGACAGGGGGCTATACACCGGGGAGCTGTTTTTT.

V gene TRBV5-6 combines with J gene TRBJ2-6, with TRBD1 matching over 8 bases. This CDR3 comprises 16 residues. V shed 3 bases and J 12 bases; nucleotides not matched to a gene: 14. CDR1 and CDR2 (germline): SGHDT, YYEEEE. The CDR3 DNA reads TGTGCCAGCAGCTCCCTGCTCGGGACAGGCCTCCCCGTCCTGACTTTC. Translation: CASSSLLGTGLPVLTF.

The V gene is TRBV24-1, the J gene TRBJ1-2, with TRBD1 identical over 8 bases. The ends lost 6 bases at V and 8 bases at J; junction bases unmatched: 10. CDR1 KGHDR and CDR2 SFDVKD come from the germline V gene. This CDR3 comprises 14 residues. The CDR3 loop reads CATSSASGGKGYTF. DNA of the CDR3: TGTGCCACCAGTAGTGCTTCAGGGGGCAAAGGCTACACCTTC.

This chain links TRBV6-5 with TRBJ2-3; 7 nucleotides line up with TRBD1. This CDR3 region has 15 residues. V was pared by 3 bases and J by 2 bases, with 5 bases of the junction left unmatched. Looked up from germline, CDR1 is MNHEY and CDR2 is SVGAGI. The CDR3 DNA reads TGTGCCAGCAGTTATGGGGACAGAGTCACAGATACGCAGTATTTT. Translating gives CASSYGDRVTDTQYF.

In nucleotides, the CDR3 is TGTGCCTGGAGCCGTCCCGGGACAGGGCGGAGCGGGGAGCTGTTTTTT. Amino acids: CAWSRPGTGRSGELFF. The V gene is TRBV30, the J gene TRBJ2-2; 9 nucleotides match TRBD1. The J segment lost 7 bases and the V segment lost 3 bases, leaving 12 bases of the junction unmatched. Looked up from germline, CDR1 is GTSNPN and CDR2 is SVGIG (reference sequence). The CDR3 consists of 16 residues.

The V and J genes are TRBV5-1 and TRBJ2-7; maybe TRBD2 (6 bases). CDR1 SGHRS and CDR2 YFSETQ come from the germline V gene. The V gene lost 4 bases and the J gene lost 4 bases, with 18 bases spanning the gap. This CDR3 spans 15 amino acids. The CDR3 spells CASSTWGGQGYEQYF. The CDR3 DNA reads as TGCGCCAGCAGCACTTGGGGAGGCCAAGGTTACGAGCAGTACTTC.

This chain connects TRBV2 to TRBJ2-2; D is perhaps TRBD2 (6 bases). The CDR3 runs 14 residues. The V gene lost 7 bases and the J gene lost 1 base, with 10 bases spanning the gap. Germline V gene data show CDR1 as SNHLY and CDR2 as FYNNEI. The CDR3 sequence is CASNREKNTGELFF. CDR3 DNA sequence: TGTGCCAGCAACCGGGAGAAGAACACCGGGGAGCTGTTTTTT.

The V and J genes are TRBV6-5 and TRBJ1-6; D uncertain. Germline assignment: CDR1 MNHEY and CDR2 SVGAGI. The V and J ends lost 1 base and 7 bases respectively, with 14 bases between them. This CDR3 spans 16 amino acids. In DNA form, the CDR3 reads TGTGCCAGCAGTTACTATGGCGGAAAGAGGAATTCACCCCTCCACTTT. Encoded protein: CASSYYGGKRNSPLHF.

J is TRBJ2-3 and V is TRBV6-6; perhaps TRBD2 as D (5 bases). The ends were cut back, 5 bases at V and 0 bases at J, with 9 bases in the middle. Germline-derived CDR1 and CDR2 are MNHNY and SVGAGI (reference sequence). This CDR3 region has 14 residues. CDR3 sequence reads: CASSKSGSTDTQYF. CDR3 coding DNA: TGTGCCAGCAGTAAAAGCGGAAGCACAGATACGCAGTATTTT.

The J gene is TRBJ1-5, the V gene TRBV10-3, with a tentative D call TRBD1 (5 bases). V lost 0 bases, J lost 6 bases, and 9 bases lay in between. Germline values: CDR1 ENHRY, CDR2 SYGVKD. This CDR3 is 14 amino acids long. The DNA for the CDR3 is TGTGCCATCAGTGAGTCTCAGGGCGGTCAGCCCCAGCATTTT. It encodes CAISESQGGQPQHF.

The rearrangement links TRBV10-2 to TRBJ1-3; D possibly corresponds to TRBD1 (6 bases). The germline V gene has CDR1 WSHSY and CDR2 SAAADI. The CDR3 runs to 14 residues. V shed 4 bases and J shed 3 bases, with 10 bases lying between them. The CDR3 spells CASSVGGLGNTIYF. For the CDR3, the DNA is TGCGCCAGCAGTGTGGGGGGGCTTGGAAACACCATATATTTT.

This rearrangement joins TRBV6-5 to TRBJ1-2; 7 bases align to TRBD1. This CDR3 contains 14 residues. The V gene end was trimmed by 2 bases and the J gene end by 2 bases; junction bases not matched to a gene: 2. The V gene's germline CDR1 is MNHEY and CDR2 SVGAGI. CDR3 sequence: CASSYRGPNYGYTF. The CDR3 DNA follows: TGTGCCAGCAGTTACAGGGGGCCGAACTATGGCTACACCTTC.

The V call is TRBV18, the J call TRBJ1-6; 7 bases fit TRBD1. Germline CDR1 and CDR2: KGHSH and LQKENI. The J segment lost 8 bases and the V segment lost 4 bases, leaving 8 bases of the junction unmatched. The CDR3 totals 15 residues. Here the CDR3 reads CASSLRTGDYSPLHF. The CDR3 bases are TGTGCCAGCTCACTCAGGACAGGAGATTATTCACCCCTCCACTTT.

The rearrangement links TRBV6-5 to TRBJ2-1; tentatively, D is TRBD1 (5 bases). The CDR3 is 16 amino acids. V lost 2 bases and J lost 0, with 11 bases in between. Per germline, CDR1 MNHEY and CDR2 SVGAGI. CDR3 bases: TGTGCCAGCAGTTACCGTCGACAGAGCTCCTACAATGAGCAGTTCTTC. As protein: CASSYRRQSSYNEQFF.

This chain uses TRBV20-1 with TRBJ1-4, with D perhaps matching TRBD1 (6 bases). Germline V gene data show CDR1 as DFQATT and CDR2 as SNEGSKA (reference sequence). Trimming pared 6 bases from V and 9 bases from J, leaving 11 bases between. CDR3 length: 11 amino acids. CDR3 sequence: CSAPDSQKLFF. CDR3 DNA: TGCAGTGCCCCGGACAGCCAAAAACTGTTTTTT.

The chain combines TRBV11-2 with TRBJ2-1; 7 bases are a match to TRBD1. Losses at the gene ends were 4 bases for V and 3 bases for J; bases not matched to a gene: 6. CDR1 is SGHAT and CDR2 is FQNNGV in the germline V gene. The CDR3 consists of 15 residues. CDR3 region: CASSSDRSFYNEQFF. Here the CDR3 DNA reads TGTGCCAGCAGCTCGGACAGGTCCTTCTACAATGAGCAGTTCTTC.

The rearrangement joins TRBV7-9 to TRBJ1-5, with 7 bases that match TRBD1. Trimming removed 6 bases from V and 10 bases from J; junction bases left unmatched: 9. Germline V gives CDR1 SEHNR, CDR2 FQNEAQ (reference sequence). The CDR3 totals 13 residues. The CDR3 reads CASRRDSQSPQHF. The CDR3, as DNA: TGTGCCAGCAGGCGGGACAGCCAGTCTCCCCAGCATTTT.

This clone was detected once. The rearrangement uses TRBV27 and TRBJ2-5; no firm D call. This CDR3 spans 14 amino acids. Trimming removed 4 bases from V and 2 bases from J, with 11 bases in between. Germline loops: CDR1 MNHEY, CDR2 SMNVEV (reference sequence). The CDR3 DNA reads TGTGCCAGCAGTTCCCCATTGTCACAAGAGACCCAGTACTTC. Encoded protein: CASSSPLSQETQYF.

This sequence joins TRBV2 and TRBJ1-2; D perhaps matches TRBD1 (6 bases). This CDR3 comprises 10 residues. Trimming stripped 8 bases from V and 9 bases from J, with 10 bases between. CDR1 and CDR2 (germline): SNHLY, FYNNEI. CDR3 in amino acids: CASDRRSYTF. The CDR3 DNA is TGTGCCAGCGACAGGAGGAGCTACACCTTC.